This T cell receptor beta chain was captured by sequencing in a study of T cell repertoires in cytomegalovirus infection. Study background: CMV infection and matching HLA type were both indicated by public TCR beta signatures. Study results and limitations: CMV-specific TCR beta clonotypes restricted by HLA-C were the ones dominating the ex vivo response. Summed public TCR beta family frequency identified CMV carriers bearing the relevant HLA.

Concerning this clonotype: Its antigen remains unknown.

The junction had 7 bases not matched to a gene; V was cut back by 5 bases and J by 7 bases. This CDR3 is 15 amino acids long. Germline-derived CDR1 and CDR2 are MDHEN and SYDVKM. TCRdb analysed the reads with MiXCR anew, one entry per CDR3 protein. Among 310,000 or so distinct CDR3 sequences listed, roughly 26% were seen once. The origin of this receptor is a human donor in good health (CMV status not recorded). Some clones in this sample may be carry-over from other donors' samples. V usage is TRBV28 and J usage is TRBJ1-6; TRBD1 agrees at 8 bases. Material: PBMCs. As DNA, the CDR3 is TGTGCCAGCAGTCCCCCCGGGACAGGCAATTCACCCCTCCACTTT. Amino acids: CASSPPGTGNSPLHF.